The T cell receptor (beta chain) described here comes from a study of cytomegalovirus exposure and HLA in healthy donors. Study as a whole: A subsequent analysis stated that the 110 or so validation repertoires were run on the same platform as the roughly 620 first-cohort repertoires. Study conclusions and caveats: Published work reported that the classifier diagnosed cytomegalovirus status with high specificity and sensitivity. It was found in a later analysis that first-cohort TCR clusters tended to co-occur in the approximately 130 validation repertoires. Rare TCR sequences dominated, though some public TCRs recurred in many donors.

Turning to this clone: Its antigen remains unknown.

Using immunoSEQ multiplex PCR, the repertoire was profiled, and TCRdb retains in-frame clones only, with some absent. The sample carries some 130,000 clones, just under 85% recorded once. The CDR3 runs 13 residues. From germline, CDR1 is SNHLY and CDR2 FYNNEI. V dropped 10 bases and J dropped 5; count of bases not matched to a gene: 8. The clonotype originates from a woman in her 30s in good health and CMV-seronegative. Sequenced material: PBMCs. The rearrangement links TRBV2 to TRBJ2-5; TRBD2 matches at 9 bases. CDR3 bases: TGTGCCACGCGGGGGGGCCGGGTGGAGACCCAGTACTTC. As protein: CATRGGRVETQYF.